This T cell receptor beta chain was retrieved from a study of cytomegalovirus exposure and HLA in healthy donors. Study details: Around 200 million T cells yielded 100 million or so unique TCR beta sequences, as an earlier analysis found. General study findings and limits: For presence/absence analyses, sequencing depth was assumed to be roughly uniform across donors.

The V segment lost 6 bases and the J segment 7 bases; nucleotides outside the gene matches: 4. Germline CDR1 reads MNHNY; CDR2 reads SVGAGI (reference sequence). CDR3 length: 13 amino acids. Despite likely unrecorded immune exposures, the donors were nominally healthy at the time of sampling. The PCR had 60 Vbeta and 13 Jbeta primers. The table came from immunoSEQ multiplex PCR; TCRdb's copy has only in-frame clones and leaves some out. The table records some 160,000 clones, 70% to 90% of them present only once. Details on this clone: Its antigen is as yet unknown.

The chain has TRBV6-6 and TRBJ2-1, with 9 positions matching TRBD1. What was sequenced was PBMCs. The receptor's source is a man younger than 45 in good health and CMV-seropositive. The DNA of the CDR3 is TGTGCCAGCAGGCGGGACAGGGTAAATGAGCAGTTCTTC. The encoded protein is CASRRDRVNEQFF.